These 10 T cell receptor beta chains were all obtained from the same sample, sequenced in a study of blood T cell repertoires in COVID-19. Some clones are missing from TCRdb's copy, which holds only in-frame ones; the method was immunoSEQ multiplex PCR. The sample comprises 240,000 or so clones, around nine tenths of which are singletons, and 7.1% rests with the top ten. Specimen: peripheral blood. Receptors were obtained from a woman aged 70-85 years with active or convalescent COVID-19.

The genes are TRBV19 and TRBJ2-7; maybe TRBD1 (6 bases). The V end was cut by 5 bases, the J end by 4 bases, with 15 bases between. Germline values: CDR1 LNHDA, CDR2 SQIVND (reference sequence). CDR3 length equals 14 residues. CDR3 nucleotide sequence: TGTGCCAGTAGTCAGGCAGGGGAAAGGTACGAGCAGTACTTC. Protein sequence: CASSQAGERYEQYF.

The chain recombines TRBV5-1 with TRBJ1-4; D remains ambiguous. This CDR3 has 17 residues. CDR1 is SGHRS, CDR2 YFSETQ, per germline. Trimming stripped 4 bases from V and 5 bases from J, with 21 bases between. CDR3 in amino acids: CASSDPPGSARNEKLFF. CDR3 nucleotides: TGCGCCAGCAGCGACCCCCCGGGTTCAGCTAGGAATGAAAAACTGTTTTTT. The complete variable domain, with remaining parts taken from reference TRBV5-1 and TRBJ1-4, reads KAGVTQTPRYLIKTRGQQVTLSCSPISGHRSVSWYQQTPGQGLQFLFEYFSETQRNKGNFPGRFSGRQFSNSRSEMNVSTLELGDSALYLCASSDPPGSARNEKLFFGSGTQLSVL.

The sample holds one count of this clone. The chain couples TRBV14 to TRBJ1-1; tentative D call: TRBD1 (5 bases). Deletions cut 4 bases from V and 6 bases from J, with 9 bases between. The CDR3 extends over 12 amino acids. Germline lookup yields CDR1 SGHDN and CDR2 FVKESK. The CDR3 region is CASSREGPEAFF. DNA of the CDR3: TGTGCCAGCAGCCGGGAGGGGCCTGAAGCTTTCTTT.

The rearrangement uses TRBV24-1 and TRBJ1-5; D is unclear. Germline CDR1 KGHDR, CDR2 SFDVKD. V lost 0 bases to trimming and J lost 3 bases, with 5 bases between them. The CDR3 extends over 14 amino acids. CDR3 region: CATSDLDNNQPQHF. The CDR3 coding sequence is TGTGCCACCAGTGATTTGGACAACAATCAGCCCCAGCATTTT.

The chain has TRBV19 and TRBJ1-4; D remains ambiguous. V was pared by 10 bases and J by 5 bases, with 17 bases between. Germline assignment: CDR1 LNHDA and CDR2 SQIVND (reference sequence). This CDR3 spans 14 amino acids. The CDR3 DNA sequence: TGTGCCACCCGGGTCTCCCTACGGAATGAAAAACTGTTTTTT. Residues: CATRVSLRNEKLFF.

The V gene is TRBV19, the J gene TRBJ1-4; maybe TRBD1 (6 bases). The CDR3 is 15 amino acids. Trimming pared 5 bases from V and 5 bases from J, leaving 15 bases between. CDR1 LNHDA and CDR2 SQIVND come from the germline V gene (reference sequence). CDR3 sequence: CASSYGQSANEKLFF. CDR3 DNA: TGTGCCAGTAGTTACGGACAGAGCGCAAATGAAAAACTGTTTTTT.

The V and J genes are TRBV29-1 and TRBJ1-6; no firm D call. Germline CDR1 reads SQVTM; CDR2 reads ANQGSEA. Trimming shortened V by 7 bases and J by 2 bases, and 15 bases separated the two germline ends. The CDR3 contains 15 residues. The CDR3 loop is CSAERLGTYNSPLHF. Written as DNA, the CDR3 is TGCAGCGCCGAGAGATTGGGCACCTATAATTCACCCCTCCACTTT.

This chain uses TRBV5-4 with TRBJ1-1; no firm D call. Germline V gene lookup returns CDR1 SGHNT and CDR2 YYREEE (reference sequence). Trimming pared 2 bases from V and 0 bases from J, leaving 8 bases between. This CDR3 is 14 amino acids long. The CDR3 is CASSLPGMNTEAFF. The DNA for the CDR3 is TGTGCCAGCAGCTTACCGGGGATGAACACTGAAGCTTTCTTT.

The genes are TRBV3-1 (or the pseudogene TRBV3-2) and TRBJ1-1; D gene uncertain. The CDR3 spans 16 residues. From germline, CDR1 is LGHDT and CDR2 YNNKEL (reference sequence). V lost 4 bases and J lost 2, with 17 bases in between. CDR3 in amino acids: CASSPPGRVLNTEAFF. In DNA, the CDR3 is TGTGCCAGCAGCCCCCCGGGGAGGGTCCTTAACACTGAAGCTTTCTTT.

The chain has TRBV15 and TRBJ1-6; D gene uncertain. The CDR3 loop spans 16 amino acids. Germline V gene data show CDR1 as LNHNV and CDR2 as YYDKDF (reference sequence). V was cut by 0 bases and J by 10 bases, with 16 bases left in between. CDR3 sequence reads: CATSREPLAGSSPLHF. CDR3 DNA: TGTGCCACCAGCAGAGAACCCCTCGCGGGTTCCTCACCCCTCCACTTT.